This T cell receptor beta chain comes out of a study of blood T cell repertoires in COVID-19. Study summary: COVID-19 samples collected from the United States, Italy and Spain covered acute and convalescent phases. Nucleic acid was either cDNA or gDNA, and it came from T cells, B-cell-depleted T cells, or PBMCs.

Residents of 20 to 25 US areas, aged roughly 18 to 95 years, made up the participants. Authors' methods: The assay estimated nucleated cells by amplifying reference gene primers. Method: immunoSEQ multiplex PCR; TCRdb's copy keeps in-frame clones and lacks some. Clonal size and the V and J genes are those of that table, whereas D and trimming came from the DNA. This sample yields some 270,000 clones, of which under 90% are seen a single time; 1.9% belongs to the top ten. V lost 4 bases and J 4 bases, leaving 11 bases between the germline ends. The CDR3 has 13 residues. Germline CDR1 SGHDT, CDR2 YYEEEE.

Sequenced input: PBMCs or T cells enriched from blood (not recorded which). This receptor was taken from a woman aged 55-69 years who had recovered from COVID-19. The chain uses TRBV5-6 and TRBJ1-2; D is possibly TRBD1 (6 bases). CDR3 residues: CASSLGQSYGYTF. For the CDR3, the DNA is TGTGCCAGCAGCCTAGGACAGTCCTATGGCTACACCTTC.